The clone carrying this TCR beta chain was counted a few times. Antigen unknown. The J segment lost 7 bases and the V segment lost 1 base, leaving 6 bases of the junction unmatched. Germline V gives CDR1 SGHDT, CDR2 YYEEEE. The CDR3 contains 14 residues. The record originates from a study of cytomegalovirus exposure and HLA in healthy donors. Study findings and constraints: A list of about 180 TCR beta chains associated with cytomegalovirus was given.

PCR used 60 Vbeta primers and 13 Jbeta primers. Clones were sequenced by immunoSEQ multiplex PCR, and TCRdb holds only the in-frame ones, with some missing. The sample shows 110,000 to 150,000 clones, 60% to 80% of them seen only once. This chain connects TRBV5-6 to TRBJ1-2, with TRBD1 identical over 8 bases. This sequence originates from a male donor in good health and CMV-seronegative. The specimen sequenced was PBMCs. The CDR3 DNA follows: TGTGCCAGCAGCTTGAGACAGGGGACGGGTGGCTACACCTTC. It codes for CASSLRQGTGGYTF.